The text below deals with one T cell receptor (beta chain). Antigen unknown. Rectal tissue came from one to two pinch biopsies taken at colonoscopy. The protocol was immunoSEQ multiplex PCR, while the TCRdb copy is restricted to in-frame clones and leaves out a portion. There are tens of thousands of clones in the sample; around 75% occur only once, and 7.5% to 9% lies in the top ten. The source of the sample is a study of pediatric ulcerative colitis. Findings of the study overall: Blood samples from a couple of patients yielded substantially fewer templates and were excluded from blood-rectal overlap analysis. Clonal expansions reduced rectal repertoire diversity in acute severe colitis.

This CDR3 is built from 16 residues. Germline V gene sequence: CDR1 LNHDA, CDR2 SQIVND (reference sequence). Trimming removed 6 bases from V and 2 bases from J; junction bases left unmatched: 12. This receptor was identified in a boy aged 5-17 years with severe ulcerative colitis. The rearrangement links TRBV19 to TRBJ2-5; 7 bases are shared with TRBD1. Sample: gut tissue. CDR3 DNA sequence: TGTGCCAGTAGCTCTCGGGTCGGCAGGGGGCAAGAGACCCAGTACTTC. Its protein product is CASSSRVGRGQETQYF.